This T cell receptor (beta chain) comes out of a study of cytomegalovirus exposure and HLA in healthy donors. Overall study findings and caveats: Later genetic work tied a missense DCLRE1C variant to beta-chain V and J trimming. Earlier findings revealed that most TCR beta V segments proved productive either about 90% or about 30% of the time. As confirmed in vitro, three CMV-associated chains were specific for CMV antigens.

A multiplex PCR was run with 60 Vbeta primers and 13 Jbeta primers. TCRdb's copy holds only in-frame clones and misses some; the assay was immunoSEQ multiplex PCR. The data contain some 100,000 clones, 65% to 80% of them singletons. The CDR3 has 14 amino acids. Losses at the gene ends were 6 bases for V and 3 bases for J; bases not matched to a gene: 5. Germline V gives CDR1 MNHEY, CDR2 SMNVEV (reference sequence). Remarks on this clone: The target antigen is unknown.

Sequencing was carried out using PBMCs. This sequence was found in a middle-aged woman in good health and CMV-seronegative. This sequence joins TRBV27 and TRBJ1-5; 7 positions match TRBD1. CDR3 DNA: TGTGCCAGCAGGTCGGGACAGTACAATCAGCCCCAGCATTTT. It yields the protein CASRSGQYNQPQHF.